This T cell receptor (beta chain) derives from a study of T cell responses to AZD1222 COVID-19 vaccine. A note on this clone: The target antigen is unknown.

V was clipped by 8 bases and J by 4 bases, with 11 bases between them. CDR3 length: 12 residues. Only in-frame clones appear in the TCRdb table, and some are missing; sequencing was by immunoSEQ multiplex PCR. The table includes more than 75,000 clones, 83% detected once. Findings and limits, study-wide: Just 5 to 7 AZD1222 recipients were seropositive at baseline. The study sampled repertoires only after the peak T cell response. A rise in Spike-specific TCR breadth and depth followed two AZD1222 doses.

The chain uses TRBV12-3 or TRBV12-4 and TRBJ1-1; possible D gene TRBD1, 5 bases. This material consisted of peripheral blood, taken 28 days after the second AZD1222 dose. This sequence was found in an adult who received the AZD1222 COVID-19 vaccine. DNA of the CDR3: TGTGCCAGCGGGGGTCGGGGCACTGAAGCTTTCTTT. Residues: CASGGRGTEAFF.